What follows are 18 T cell receptor beta chains derived from one specimen sequenced in a study of blood T cell repertoires in COVID-19. Sequenced by immunoSEQ multiplex PCR; TCRdb stores in-frame clones only, minus some. The table includes about 220,000 clones, over 70% detected once. The sequencing sample was made of peripheral blood. The receptors come from a woman in her 70s with acute or convalescent COVID-19.

The J gene is TRBJ2-7, the V gene TRBV11-2; D is uncertain. The CDR3 extends over 12 amino acids. Germline V gene lookup returns CDR1 SGHAT and CDR2 FQNNGV. Trimming shortened V by 2 bases and J by 4 bases, and 6 bases separated the two germline ends. The CDR3 sequence: CASSLNLYEQYV. DNA for the CDR3: TGTGCCAGCAGCTTAAATCTATACGAGCAGTACGTC.

The V and J genes are TRBV7-9 and TRBJ2-6; weak D call: TRBD2 (7 bases). The CDR3 loop spans 17 amino acids. Germline V lookup: CDR1 SEHNR, CDR2 FQNEAQ (reference sequence). V was trimmed by 1 base and J by 4 bases, leaving 14 bases between them. The CDR3 DNA reads as TGTGCCAGCAGCTTAGGAGTCGGGGGGCTGGGGGCCAACGTCCTGACTTTC. Its translation is CASSLGVGGLGANVLTF.

The chain recombines TRBV7-2 with TRBJ2-7; D perhaps matches TRBD1 (6 bases). The V end was cut by 5 bases, the J end by 2 bases, with 16 bases between. Germline V lookup: CDR1 SGHTA, CDR2 FQGNSA. CDR3 size: 15 residues. The CDR3 here is CASSLGGSSTYEQYF. The DNA for the CDR3 is TGTGCCAGCAGCCTTGGGGGCTCCTCTACCTACGAGCAGTACTTC.

The V gene is TRBV6-5, the J gene TRBJ2-5; D is uncertain. Trimming left V 7 bases short and J 3 bases short, with 15 bases between. Per the germline V gene, CDR1 is MNHEY and CDR2 is SVGAGI. This CDR3 is 14 amino acids long. The CDR3 protein is CASKPGLVKETQYF. CDR3 bases: TGTGCCAGCAAACCGGGTCTCGTAAAAGAGACCCAGTACTTC.

The chain joins TRBV18 to TRBJ2-7; D not certain. This CDR3 region has 15 residues. V shed 1 base and J shed 1 base, with 11 bases lying between them. Germline V gives CDR1 KGHSH, CDR2 LQKENI. Here the CDR3 DNA reads TGTGCCAGCTCACCACGGAGAGGCCAATCCTACGAGCAGTACTTC. Translating gives CASSPRRGQSYEQYF.

This clone was seen only once. The V call is TRBV4-1, the J call TRBJ2-5, with 8 bases lining up with TRBD1. CDR3 length: 14 amino acids. Germline V gene data show CDR1 as MGHRA and CDR2 as YSYEKL. With 4 bases clipped from V and 1 base from J, the junction kept 2 bases outside the gene matches. The DNA for the CDR3 is TGCGCCAGCAGCCCGGGACAGGCCCAAGAGACCCAGTACTTC. It translates to CASSPGQAQETQYF.

The chain joins TRBV2 to TRBJ2-1; tentatively, D is TRBD2 (6 bases). Germline values: CDR1 SNHLY, CDR2 FYNNEI. V lost 6 bases to trimming and J lost 6 bases, with 18 bases between them. The CDR3 has 15 amino acids. The CDR3 region is CASRPLGGAGNEQFF. CDR3 DNA sequence: TGTGCCAGCAGACCCCTAGGAGGGGCCGGCAATGAGCAGTTCTTC.

The count of this clone is one. This chain connects TRBV7-8 to TRBJ2-2; D uncertain. Trimming cost V 1 base and J 6 bases, with 9 bases left between them. The CDR3 spans 14 residues. Germline V gene data show CDR1 as SGHVS and CDR2 as FQNEAQ. As DNA, the CDR3 is TGTGCCAGCAGCTTAGTGTCCCGGGCCGGGGAGCTGTTTTTT. Protein: CASSLVSRAGELFF.

V and J are TRBV7-2 and TRBJ1-5; D is unresolved. Germline assignment: CDR1 SGHTA and CDR2 FQGNSA. CDR3 size: 14 residues. The V end lost 5 bases, the J end lost 2 bases, and 10 bases lay between the germline ends. CDR3 DNA: TGTGCCAGCAGCCAAAATACGGGCAATCAGCCCCAGCATTTT. As protein: CASSQNTGNQPQHF.

V is TRBV6-6 and J is TRBJ1-1, with no clear D. In germline, CDR1 is MNHNY, CDR2 SVGAGI (reference sequence). This CDR3 has 13 residues. V was pared by 6 bases and J by 1 base, with 9 bases between. For the CDR3, the DNA is TGTGCCAGCAGAGCGGCCTCGAACACTGAAGCTTTCTTT. Amino acid sequence: CASRAASNTEAFF.

The V and J genes are TRBV18 and TRBJ2-5; D gene uncertain. This CDR3 has 16 amino acids. CDR1 is KGHSH and CDR2 is LQKENI in the germline V gene. Trimming removed 3 bases at V and 0 bases at J, with 14 bases between. In DNA form, the CDR3 reads TGTGCCAGCTCACCCTCGAGTGCGGTGTACCAAGAGACCCAGTACTTC. This gives the protein CASSPSSAVYQETQYF. Using reference TRBV18 and TRBJ2-5 for the parts outside the CDR3, the full variable domain is NAGVMQNPRHLVRRRGQEARLRCSPMKGHSHVYWYRQLPEEGLKFMVYLQKENIIDESGMPKERFSAEFPKEGPSILRIQQVVRGDSAAYFCASSPSSAVYQETQYFGPGTRLLVL.

The rearrangement links TRBV2 to TRBJ1-3, with TRBD1 matching over 8 bases. J gave up 3 bases and V 5 bases, and 6 bases lay outside the gene matches. There are 15 residues in the CDR3. Germline CDR1 and CDR2: SNHLY and FYNNEI. The CDR3 region is CASSLDRGFGNTIYF. The CDR3 DNA sequence: TGTGCCAGCAGTTTAGACAGGGGCTTTGGAAACACCATATATTTT. Full variable domain (rest looked up from reference TRBV2 and TRBJ1-3): EPEVTQTPSHQVTQMGQEVILRCVPISNHLYFYWYRQILGQKVEFLVSFYNNEISEKSEIFDDQFSVERPDGSNFTLKIRSTKLEDSAMYFCASSLDRGFGNTIYFGEGSWLTVV.

The rearrangement links TRBV27 to TRBJ2-6, with a possible D match to TRBD1 (6 bases). Trimming cost V 6 bases and J 1 base, with 13 bases left between them. The CDR3 sequence is 16 residues long. Germline V gene sequence: CDR1 MNHEY, CDR2 SMNVEV (reference sequence). This chain's CDR3 is CASRIQGLSGANVLTF. CDR3 sequence (DNA): TGTGCCAGCAGGATACAGGGTCTTTCTGGGGCCAACGTCCTGACTTTC.

V is TRBV15 and J is TRBJ2-5; 7 bases are a match to TRBD2. Germline lookup yields CDR1 LNHNV and CDR2 YYDKDF (reference sequence). The CDR3 is 15 residues long. Losses at the gene ends were 0 bases for V and 3 bases for J; bases not matched to a gene: 4. CDR3 in DNA: TGTGCCACCAGCAGAGATACGACTAGCAAAGAGACCCAGTACTTC. This sequence encodes CATSRDTTSKETQYF.

V and J are TRBV6-1 and TRBJ2-7; 7 bases align to TRBD1. The CDR3 has 15 residues. Germline V lookup: CDR1 MNHNS, CDR2 SASEGT. V dropped 0 bases and J dropped 1; count of bases not matched to a gene: 3. CDR3: CASSEAPQGSYEQYV. CDR3 nucleotide sequence: TGTGCCAGCAGTGAAGCGCCACAGGGGTCCTACGAGCAGTACGTC.

This clone has a single count. The V and J genes are TRBV28 and TRBJ1-4; D uncertain. This CDR3 is built from 14 residues. Germline CDR1 is MDHEN and CDR2 is SYDVKM. The V and J ends lost 8 bases and 7 bases respectively, with 17 bases between them. The DNA of the CDR3 is TGTGCCAGCGGAGTAACGAGTACGGCTGAAAAACTGTTTTTT. Protein sequence: CASGVTSTAEKLFF.

The rearrangement links TRBV7-8 to TRBJ2-7, with 7 positions matching TRBD2. Germline CDR1 SGHVS, CDR2 FQNEAQ. J lost 5 bases, V lost 3 bases, and 16 bases had no gene match. This CDR3 spans 17 amino acids. CDR3 nucleotides: TGTGCCAGCAGCTTTTCTCCTCTAGCGGCGGTTCCCAACGAGCAGTACTTC. Encoded protein: CASSFSPLAAVPNEQYF. Drawing the rest from reference TRBV7-8 and TRBJ2-7, the complete variable domain is GAGVSQSPRYKVAKRGQDVALRCDPISGHVSLFWYQQALGQGPEFLTYFQNEAQLDKSGLPSDRFFAERPEGSVSTLKIQRTQQEDSAVYLCASSFSPLAAVPNEQYFGPGTRLTVT.

CDR3 sequence reads: CASSSLPTDTQYF. The CDR3 nucleotides are TGTGCCAGCAGCTCCCTCCCGACAGATACGCAGTATTTT. The chain couples TRBV7-3 to TRBJ2-3; D is unresolved. With 4 bases removed from V and 3 bases from J, the gap between germline ends came to 8 bases. CDR1 is SGHTA, CDR2 FQGTGA, per germline. The CDR3 contains 13 residues. Drawing the rest from reference TRBV7-3 and TRBJ2-3, the complete variable domain is GAGVSQTPSNKVTEKGKYVELRCDPISGHTALYWYRQSLGQGPEFLIYFQGTGAADDSGLPNDRFFAVRPEGSVSTLKIQRTERGDSAVYLCASSSLPTDTQYFGPGTRLTVL.